This T cell receptor beta chain is from a study of T cell clusters in autoimmune cytopenias. In the study overall: The median distinct TRB clonotype count was about 2,000 per sample, from a median about 54,000 reads.

Germline V gene sequence: CDR1 DFQATT, CDR2 SNEGSKA (reference sequence). CDR3 length: 12 residues. One tube held mixed TRB-A and TRB-B primer pools for touch-down PCR. TCRdb reprocessed the multiplex PCR reads, with one entry per CDR3 protein and no DNA. Here the sample table reports 2,000 to 2,500 distinct CDR3 sequences. On this clonotype itself: The antigen remains undetermined.

Study findings and constraints: Exclusive TRB clusters were 2.5 to 3.5-fold more numerous in healthy donors than in active autoimmune hepatitis. Primary autoimmune cytopenia patients seemingly lacked the physiological T cell clusters found in healthy donors.

TRB amplification used roughly 250 ng of peripheral blood genomic DNA. This TCR came from a human donor with an autoimmune cytopenia or autoimmune hepatitis (not recorded which). Source material: peripheral blood. This chain links TRBV20-1 with TRBJ1-1. The chain's CDR3 is CSASTVDAEAFF.